Listed below are T cell receptor beta chains from one sample, sequenced in a study of T cells in narcolepsy. Only in-frame clones appear in the TCRdb table, and some are missing; sequencing was by immunoSEQ multiplex PCR. The table lists about 35,000 clones, about 90% of them singletons. The material sequenced was CD45RA- memory CD4+ T cells from PBMCs. These receptor sequences come from a human donor with narcolepsy. CDR3s include the opening cysteine and the closing phenylalanine or tryptophan. Some rows have no size entry. The others give once, few or many, or a class for an expanded clone.

abundance	v_gene	CDR3aa
-	TRBV18	CASSPWGRGSYNEQFF
-	TRBV7-8	CASSLERGRTEAFF
-	TRBV27	CASRAGNSYQETQYF
-	TRBV6-1	CASSLGVSNQPQHF
-	TRBV19	CASKGTPNEKLFF
-	TRBV5-4	CASSLMVAGDFTDTQYF
once	TRBV2	CASSEASGTRNIQYF
once	TRBV10-3	CAISEVAASNQPQHF
-	TRBV2	CASSGDRGRVQPQHF
medium-sized	TRBV28	CASSSPRATNEKLFF
-	TRBV11-1	CASSLQAAKETQYF
once	TRBV4-1	CASSQEGRAYEQYF
-	TRBV6-1	CASSGPAGGRHNEQFF
-	TRBV4-2	CASSQEGTGTNYGYTF
once	TRBV19	CASSLGQLNTEAFF
-	TRBV6-6	CASSIGNSNQPQHF
once	TRBV6-1	CASSVTQRWEQYF
-	TRBV7-8	CASSRRLAGGGRETQYF
-	TRBV7-2	CASNSGFGGYTF